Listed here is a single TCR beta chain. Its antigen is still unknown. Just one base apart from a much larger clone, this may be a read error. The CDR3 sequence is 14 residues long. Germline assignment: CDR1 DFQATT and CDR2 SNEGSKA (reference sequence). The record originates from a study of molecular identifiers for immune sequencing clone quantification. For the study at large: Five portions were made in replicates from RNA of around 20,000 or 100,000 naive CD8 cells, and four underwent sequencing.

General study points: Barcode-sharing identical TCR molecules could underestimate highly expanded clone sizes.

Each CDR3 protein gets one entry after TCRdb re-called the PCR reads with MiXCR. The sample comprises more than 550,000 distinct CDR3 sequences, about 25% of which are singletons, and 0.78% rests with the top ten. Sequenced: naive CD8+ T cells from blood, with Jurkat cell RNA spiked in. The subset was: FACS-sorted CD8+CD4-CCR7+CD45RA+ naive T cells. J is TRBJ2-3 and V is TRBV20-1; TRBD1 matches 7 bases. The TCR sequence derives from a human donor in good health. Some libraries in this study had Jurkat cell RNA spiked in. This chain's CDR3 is CSARDTQGTDTRYF. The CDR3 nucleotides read TGCAGTGCTAGAGATACCCAGGGGACAGATACGCGGTATTTT.